This T cell receptor beta chain was captured by sequencing in a study of control samples from healthy donors and cancer patients (dated by TCRdb to the early 2020s). The CDR3, from cysteine to phenylalanine, totals 17 residues. The only DNA kept is the CDR3, 51 bases in frame from the first base. For CDR1 and CDR2, the germline V gene lists MGHRA and YSYEKL. The junction carries 17 bases between V and J, which are trimmed by 0 bases and 3 bases respectively. To note about this clone: No antigen is known for it. Qualities for individual bases were not recorded, and no much larger clone is one base off.

Library generation was performed with the immunoSEQ multiplex PCR assay. TCRdb carries this immuneACCESS record with in-frame sequences only. Its versions omit some clonotypes, under half of them owing to an unresolved V gene in the studies checked, with the rest unexplained. Here the sample has tens of thousands of clones; around 87% occur a single time. The ten largest clones capture about 1.3% of the sample. This receptor was identified in a woman between 45 and 65 years old in good health. The chain joins TRBV4-1 to TRBJ1-1, with TRBD1 perhaps the D gene, on 5 matching bases. Sequenced sample: blood. The DNA reads as follows: TGCGCCAGCAGCCAAGATCTTGGGGGGTTCGAGGACACTGAAGCTTTCTTT. This encodes CASSQDLGGFEDTEAFF.